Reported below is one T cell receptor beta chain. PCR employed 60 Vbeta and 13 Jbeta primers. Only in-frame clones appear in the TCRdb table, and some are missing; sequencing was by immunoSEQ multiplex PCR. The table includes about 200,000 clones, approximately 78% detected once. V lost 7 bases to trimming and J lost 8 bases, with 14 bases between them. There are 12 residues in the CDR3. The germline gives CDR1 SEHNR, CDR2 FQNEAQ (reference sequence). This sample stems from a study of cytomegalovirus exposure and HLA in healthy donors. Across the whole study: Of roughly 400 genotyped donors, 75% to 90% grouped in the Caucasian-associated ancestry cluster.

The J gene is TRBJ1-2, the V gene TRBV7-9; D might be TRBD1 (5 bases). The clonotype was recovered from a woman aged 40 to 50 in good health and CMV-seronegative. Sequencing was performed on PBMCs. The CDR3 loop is CASTNLQGGYTF. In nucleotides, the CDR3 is TGTGCCAGCACCAATCTCCAGGGCGGCTACACCTTC.